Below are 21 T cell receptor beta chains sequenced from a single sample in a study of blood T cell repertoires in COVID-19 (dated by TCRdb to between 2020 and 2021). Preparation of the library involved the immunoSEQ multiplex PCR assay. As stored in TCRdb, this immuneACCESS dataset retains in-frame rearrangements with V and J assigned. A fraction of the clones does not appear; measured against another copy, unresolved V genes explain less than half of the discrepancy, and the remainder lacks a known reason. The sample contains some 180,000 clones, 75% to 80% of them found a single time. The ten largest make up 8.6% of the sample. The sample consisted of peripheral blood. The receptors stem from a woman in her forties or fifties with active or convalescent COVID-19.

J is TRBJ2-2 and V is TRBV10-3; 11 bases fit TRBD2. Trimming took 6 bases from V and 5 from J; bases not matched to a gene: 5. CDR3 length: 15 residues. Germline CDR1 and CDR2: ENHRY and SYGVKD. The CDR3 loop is CAISQGLAETGELFF. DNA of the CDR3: TGTGCCATCAGCCAGGGACTAGCGGAAACCGGGGAGCTGTTTTTT.

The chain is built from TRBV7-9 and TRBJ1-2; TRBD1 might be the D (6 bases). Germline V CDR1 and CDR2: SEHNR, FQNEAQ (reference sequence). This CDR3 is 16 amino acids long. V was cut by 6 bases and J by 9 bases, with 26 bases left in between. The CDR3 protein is CASSPIGQGKIFRYTF. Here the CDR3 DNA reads TGTGCCAGCAGTCCGATTGGGCAGGGGAAAATTTTTCGCTACACCTTC.

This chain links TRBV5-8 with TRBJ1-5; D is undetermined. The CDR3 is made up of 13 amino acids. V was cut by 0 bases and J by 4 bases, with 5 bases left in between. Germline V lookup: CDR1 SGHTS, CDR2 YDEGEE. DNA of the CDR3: TGTGCCAGCAGCTTGGTTCCAAATCAGCCCCAGCATTTT. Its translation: CASSLVPNQPQHF.

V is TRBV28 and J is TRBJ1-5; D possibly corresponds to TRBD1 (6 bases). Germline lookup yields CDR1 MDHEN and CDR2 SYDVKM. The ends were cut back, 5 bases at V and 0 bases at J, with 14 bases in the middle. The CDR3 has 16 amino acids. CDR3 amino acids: CASSRRGGYSNQPQHF. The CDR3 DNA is TGTGCCAGCAGTCGGAGGGGGGGCTATAGCAATCAGCCCCAGCATTTT.

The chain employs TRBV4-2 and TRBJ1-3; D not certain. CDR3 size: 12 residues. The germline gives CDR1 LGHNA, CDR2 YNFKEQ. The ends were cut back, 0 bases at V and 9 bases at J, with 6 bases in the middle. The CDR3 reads CASSQEVSTIYF. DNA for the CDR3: TGTGCCAGCAGCCAAGAAGTGAGCACCATATATTTT.

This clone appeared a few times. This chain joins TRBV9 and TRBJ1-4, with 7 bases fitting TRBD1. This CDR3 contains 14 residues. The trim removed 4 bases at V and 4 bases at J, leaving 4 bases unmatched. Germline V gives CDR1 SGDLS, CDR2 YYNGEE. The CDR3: CASSKGQINEKLFF. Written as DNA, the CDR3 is TGTGCCAGCAGCAAGGGACAGATTAATGAAAAACTGTTTTTT. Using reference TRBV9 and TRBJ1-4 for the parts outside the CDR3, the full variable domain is DSGVTQTPKHLITATGQRVTLRCSPRSGDLSVYWYQQSLDQGLQFLIQYYNGEERAKGNILERFSAQQFPDLHSELNLSSLELGDSALYFCASSKGQINEKLFFGSGTQLSVL.

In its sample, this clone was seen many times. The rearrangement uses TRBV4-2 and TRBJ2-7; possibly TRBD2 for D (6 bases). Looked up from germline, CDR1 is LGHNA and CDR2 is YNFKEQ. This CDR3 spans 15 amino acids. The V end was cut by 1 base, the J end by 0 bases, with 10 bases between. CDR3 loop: CASSQGSGDSYEQYF. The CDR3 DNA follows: TGTGCCAGCAGCCAAGGCTCGGGGGACTCCTACGAGCAGTACTTC.

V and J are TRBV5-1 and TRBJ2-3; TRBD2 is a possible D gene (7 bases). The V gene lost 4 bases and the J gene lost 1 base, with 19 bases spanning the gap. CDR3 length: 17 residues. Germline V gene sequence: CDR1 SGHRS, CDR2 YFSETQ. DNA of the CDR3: TGCGCCAGCAGCCCGGTAGGGGGGGCATGGGGCACAGATACGCAGTATTTT. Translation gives CASSPVGGAWGTDTQYF. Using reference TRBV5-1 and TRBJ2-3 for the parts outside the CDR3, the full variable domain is KAGVTQTPRYLIKTRGQQVTLSCSPISGHRSVSWYQQTPGQGLQFLFEYFSETQRNKGNFPGRFSGRQFSNSRSEMNVSTLELGDSALYLCASSPVGGAWGTDTQYFGPGTRLTVL.

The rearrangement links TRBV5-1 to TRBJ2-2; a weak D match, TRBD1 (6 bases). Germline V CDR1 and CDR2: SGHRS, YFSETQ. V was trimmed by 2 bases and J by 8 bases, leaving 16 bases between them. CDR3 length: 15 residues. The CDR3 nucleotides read TGCGCCAGCAGCTTTGCAGGGGACACCCCGGGGGAGCTGTTTTTT. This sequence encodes CASSFAGDTPGELFF. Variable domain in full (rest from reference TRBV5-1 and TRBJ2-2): KAGVTQTPRYLIKTRGQQVTLSCSPISGHRSVSWYQQTPGQGLQFLFEYFSETQRNKGNFPGRFSGRQFSNSRSEMNVSTLELGDSALYLCASSFAGDTPGELFFGEGSRLTVL.

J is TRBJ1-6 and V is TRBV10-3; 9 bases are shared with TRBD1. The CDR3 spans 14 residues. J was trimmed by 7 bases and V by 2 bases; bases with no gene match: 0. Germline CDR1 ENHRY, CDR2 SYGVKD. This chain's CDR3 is CAISEDRGNSPLHF. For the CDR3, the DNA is TGTGCCATCAGTGAGGACAGGGGGAATTCACCCCTCCACTTT.

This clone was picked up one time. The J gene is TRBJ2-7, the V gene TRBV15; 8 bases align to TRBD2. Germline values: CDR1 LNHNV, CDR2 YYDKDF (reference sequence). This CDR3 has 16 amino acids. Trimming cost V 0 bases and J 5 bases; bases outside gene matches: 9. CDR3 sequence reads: CATSRDRPGGAHEQYF. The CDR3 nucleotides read TGTGCCACCAGCAGAGACCGTCCCGGGGGGGCCCACGAGCAGTACTTC. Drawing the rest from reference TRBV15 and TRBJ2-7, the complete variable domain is DAMVIQNPRYQVTQFGKPVTLSCSQTLNHNVMYWYQQKSSQAPKLLFHYYDKDFNNEADTPDNFQSRRPNTSFCFLDIRSPGLGDTAMYLCATSRDRPGGAHEQYFGPGTRLTVT.

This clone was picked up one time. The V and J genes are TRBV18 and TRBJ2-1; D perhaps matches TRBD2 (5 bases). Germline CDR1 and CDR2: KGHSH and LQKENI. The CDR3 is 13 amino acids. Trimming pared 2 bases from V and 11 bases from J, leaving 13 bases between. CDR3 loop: CASSPILRTQQFF. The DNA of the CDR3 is TGTGCCAGCTCACCAATTCTCCGGACTCAGCAGTTCTTC.

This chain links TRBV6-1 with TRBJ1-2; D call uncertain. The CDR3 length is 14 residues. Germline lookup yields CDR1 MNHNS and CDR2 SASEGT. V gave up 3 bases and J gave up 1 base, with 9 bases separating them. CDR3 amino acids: CASSDRGGNYGYTF. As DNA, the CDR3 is TGTGCCAGCAGTGACCGAGGCGGTAACTATGGCTACACCTTC.

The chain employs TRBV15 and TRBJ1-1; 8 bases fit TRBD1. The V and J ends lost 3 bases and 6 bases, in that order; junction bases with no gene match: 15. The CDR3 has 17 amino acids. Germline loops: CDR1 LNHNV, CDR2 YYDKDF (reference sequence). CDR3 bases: TGTGCCACCAGCAGCCAGATGAGGACAGGGAGGTTGGCTGAAGCTTTCTTT. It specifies CATSSQMRTGRLAEAFF.

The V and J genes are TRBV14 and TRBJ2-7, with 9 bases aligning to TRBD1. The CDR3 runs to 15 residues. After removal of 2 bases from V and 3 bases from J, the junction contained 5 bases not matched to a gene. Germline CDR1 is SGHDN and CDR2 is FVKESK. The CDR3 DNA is TGTGCCAGCAGCCAATCGGGACAGGGTATCTACGAGCAGTACTTC. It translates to CASSQSGQGIYEQYF.

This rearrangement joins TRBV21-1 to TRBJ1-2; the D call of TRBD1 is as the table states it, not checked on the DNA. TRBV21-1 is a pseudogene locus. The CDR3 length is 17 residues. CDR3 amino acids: CASSKALGAGGNYGYTF. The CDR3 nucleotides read TGTGCCAGCAGCAAAGCGCTCGGGGCAGGGGGCAACTATGGCTACACCTTC.

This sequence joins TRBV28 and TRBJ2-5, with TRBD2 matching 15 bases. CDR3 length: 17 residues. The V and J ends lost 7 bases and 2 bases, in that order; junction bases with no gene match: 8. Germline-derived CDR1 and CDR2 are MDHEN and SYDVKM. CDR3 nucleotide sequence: TGTGCCAGCACCACAGGGACTAGCGGGAGGACTCAAGAGACCCAGTACTTC. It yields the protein CASTTGTSGRTQETQYF.

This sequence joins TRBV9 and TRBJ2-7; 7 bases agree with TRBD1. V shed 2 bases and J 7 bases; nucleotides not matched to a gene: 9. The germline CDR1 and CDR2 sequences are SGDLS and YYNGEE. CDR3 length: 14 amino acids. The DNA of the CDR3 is TGTGCCAGCAGCGTGGGGACAGCCGTGGGAGAGCAGTACTTC. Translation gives CASSVGTAVGEQYF.

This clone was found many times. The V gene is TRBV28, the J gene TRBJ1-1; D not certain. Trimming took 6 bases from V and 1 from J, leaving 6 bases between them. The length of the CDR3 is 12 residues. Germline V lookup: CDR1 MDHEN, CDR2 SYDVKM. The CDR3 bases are TGTGCCAGCAGCCGGGAGAACACTGAAGCTTTCTTT. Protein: CASSRENTEAFF.

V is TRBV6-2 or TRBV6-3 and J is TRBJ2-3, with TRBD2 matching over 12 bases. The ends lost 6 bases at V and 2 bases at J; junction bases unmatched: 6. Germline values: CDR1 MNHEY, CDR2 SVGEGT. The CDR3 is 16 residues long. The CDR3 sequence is CASSRRLAGDTDTQYF. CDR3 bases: TGTGCCAGCAGCAGACGACTAGCGGGGGACACAGATACGCAGTATTTT.

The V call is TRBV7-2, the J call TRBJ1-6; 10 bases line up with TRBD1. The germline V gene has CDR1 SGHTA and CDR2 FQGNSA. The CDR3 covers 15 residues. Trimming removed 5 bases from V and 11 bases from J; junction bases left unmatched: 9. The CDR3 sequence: CASSTRTGGRTPLHF. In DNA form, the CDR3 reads TGTGCCAGCAGCACGAGGACAGGGGGAAGGACACCCCTCCACTTT. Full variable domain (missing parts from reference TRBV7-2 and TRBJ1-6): GAGVSQSPSNKVTEKGKDVELRCDPISGHTALYWYRQSLGQGLEFLIYFQGNSAPDKSGLPSDRFSAERTGGSVSTLTIQRTQQEDSAVYLCASSTRTGGRTPLHFGNGTRLTVT.